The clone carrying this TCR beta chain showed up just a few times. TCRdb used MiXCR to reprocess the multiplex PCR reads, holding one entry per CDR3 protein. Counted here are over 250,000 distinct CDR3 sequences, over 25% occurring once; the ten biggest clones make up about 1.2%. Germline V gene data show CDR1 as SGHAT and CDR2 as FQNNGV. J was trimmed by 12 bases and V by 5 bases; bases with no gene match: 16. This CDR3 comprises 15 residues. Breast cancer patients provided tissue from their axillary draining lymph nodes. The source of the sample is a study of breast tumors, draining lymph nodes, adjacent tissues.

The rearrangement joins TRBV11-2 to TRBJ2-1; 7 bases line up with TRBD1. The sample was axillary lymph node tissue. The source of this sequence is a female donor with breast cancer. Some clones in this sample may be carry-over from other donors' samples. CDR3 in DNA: TGTGCCAGCAGCGCCGGGACAGATCATTTTACGGGGCAGTTCTTC. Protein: CASSAGTDHFTGQFF.